Presented here are 22 T cell receptor beta chains from one specimen sequenced in a study of shared clonotypes between healthy human individuals. The protocol was immunoSEQ multiplex PCR, while the TCRdb copy is restricted to in-frame clones and leaves out a portion. The table includes 1,100,000 or so clones, approximately 80% detected once. Input material: memory CD4+ T cells from PBMCs. Subset denoted: CD45RA-negative fraction. These receptors originate from a man in his late teens or twenties in good health. Some clones in this sample may be carry-over from other donors' samples.

V usage is TRBV5-5 and J usage is TRBJ2-1; 7 bases agree with TRBD1. CDR1 and CDR2 (germline): SGHKS, YYEKEE (reference sequence). The CDR3 covers 15 residues. V dropped 4 bases and J dropped 0; count of bases not matched to a gene: 4. DNA of the CDR3: TGTGCCAGCAGCCGAGGGGACAGCTCCTACAATGAGCAGTTCTTC. This translates into CASSRGDSSYNEQFF.

V gene TRBV5-1 combines with J gene TRBJ2-3; no clear D gene. Germline assignment: CDR1 SGHRS and CDR2 YFSETQ. V was pared by 4 bases and J by 0 bases, with 12 bases between. This CDR3 is built from 15 residues. CDR3 region: CASSVIAQSTDTQYF. The CDR3 bases are TGCGCCAGCAGCGTAATAGCCCAAAGCACAGATACGCAGTATTTT.

This clone was seen only once. The chain links TRBV6-5 to TRBJ2-1, with a tentative D call TRBD2 (5 bases). V was clipped by 10 bases and J by 3 bases, with 7 bases between them. Looked up from germline, CDR1 is MNHEY and CDR2 is SVGAGI. The CDR3 extends over 11 amino acids. The chain's CDR3 is CATRGYNEQFF. The CDR3 DNA reads TGTGCCACCCGGGGCTACAATGAGCAGTTCTTC.

Turning to this clone: Different DNA sequences within this sample yield the same CDR3. The J gene is TRBJ2-5, the V gene TRBV20-1; D unresolved. The CDR3 runs to 10 residues. V shed 3 bases and J shed 5 bases, with 4 bases lying between them. Per germline, CDR1 DFQATT and CDR2 SNEGSKA (reference sequence). CDR3 in DNA: TGCAGTGCTAGCGGGGAGACCCAGTACTTC. Protein: CSASGETQYF.

V usage is TRBV4-1 and J usage is TRBJ2-2; no firm D call. V was trimmed by 8 bases and J by 1 base, leaving 11 bases between them. The CDR3 is 14 residues long. Germline loops: CDR1 MGHRA, CDR2 YSYEKL. Here the CDR3 reads CASGPGLNTGELFF. The CDR3 DNA is TGCGCCAGCGGTCCTGGGTTGAACACCGGGGAGCTGTTTTTT.

This chain connects TRBV7-9 to TRBJ2-7; D gene unclear. The CDR3 loop spans 15 amino acids. Germline values: CDR1 SEHNR, CDR2 FQNEAQ (reference sequence). V was pared by 1 base and J by 0 bases, with 10 bases between. The CDR3 region has the DNA TGTGCCAGCAGCTTAGGTTATCGAGACTCCTACGAGCAGTACTTC. Translating gives CASSLGYRDSYEQYF.

This clone was seen a few times. This chain connects TRBV7-9 to TRBJ2-3; 9 positions agree with TRBD2. The ends lost 5 bases at V and 6 bases at J; junction bases unmatched: 12. This CDR3 region has 16 residues. Germline CDR1 reads SEHNR; CDR2 reads FQNEAQ (reference sequence). The CDR3 protein is CASSDPATSGGDTQYF. The CDR3 bases are TGTGCCAGCAGCGATCCAGCGACTAGCGGAGGGGATACGCAGTATTTT.

V usage is TRBV15 and J usage is TRBJ2-2; D unresolved. This CDR3 is 12 amino acids long. V was shortened by 1 base and J by 9 bases, with 6 bases between the two germline ends. Germline V lookup: CDR1 LNHNV, CDR2 YYDKDF (reference sequence). This chain's CDR3 is CATSRGVRELFF. Here the CDR3 DNA reads TGTGCCACCAGCAGAGGAGTAAGGGAGCTGTTTTTT.

This rearrangement joins TRBV4-1 to TRBJ2-2; 15 nucleotides agree with TRBD2. With 1 base clipped from V and 6 bases from J, the junction kept 9 bases outside the gene matches. The CDR3 is 19 amino acids. Germline assignment: CDR1 MGHRA and CDR2 YSYEKL. CDR3 bases: TGCGCCAGCAGCCAAGTCAAGGTGGGACTAGCGGGAGGTGCCGGGGAGCTGTTTTTT. It specifies CASSQVKVGLAGGAGELFF.

This clone was recorded at least ten times. The J gene is TRBJ2-7, the V gene TRBV5-1, with D hard to call. V dropped 1 base and J dropped 12 bases, with 17 bases sitting between them. Germline CDR1 reads SGHRS; CDR2 reads YFSETQ. The CDR3 sequence is 13 residues long. The CDR3 DNA is TGCGCCAGCAGCTTGACCCTAAGATCCACCGCGTACTTC. Translating gives CASSLTLRSTAYF.

The chain couples TRBV7-8 to TRBJ1-2; the D gene is possibly TRBD1 (6 bases). Trimming left V 3 bases short and J 4 bases short, with 15 bases between. The CDR3 consists of 15 residues. Per the germline V gene, CDR1 is SGHVS and CDR2 is FQNEAQ. CDR3 residues: CASSFRGGLGYGYTF. CDR3 sequence (DNA): TGTGCCAGCAGCTTTCGGGGGGGCTTAGGCTATGGCTACACCTTC.

The chain links TRBV7-9 to TRBJ1-2; 10 nucleotides line up with TRBD1. V was clipped by 3 bases and J by 6 bases; unmatched bases: 4. This CDR3 contains 14 residues. CDR1 is SEHNR, CDR2 FQNEAQ, per germline (reference sequence). This CDR3 reads CASSFPGQGNGYTF. CDR3 bases: TGTGCCAGCAGCTTTCCGGGACAGGGGAATGGCTACACCTTC.

The chain carries TRBV28 and TRBJ2-3; D is perhaps TRBD1 (6 bases). The CDR3 has 13 amino acids. CDR1 MDHEN and CDR2 SYDVKM come from the germline V gene. The germline V and J ends were trimmed by 10 bases and 2 bases, with 13 bases remaining between them. The CDR3 DNA is TGTGCCATCCTCGGACAGATCACAGATACGCAGTATTTT. This sequence encodes CAILGQITDTQYF.

V is TRBV5-4 and J is TRBJ2-7; 14 bases are shared with TRBD2. This CDR3 contains 15 residues. Trimming cost V 4 bases and J 5 bases; bases outside gene matches: 5. Germline CDR1 is SGHNT and CDR2 is YYREEE (reference sequence). CDR3 loop: CASSLGLAGAHEQYF. In DNA form, the CDR3 reads TGTGCCAGCAGCCTGGGACTAGCGGGAGCTCACGAGCAGTACTTC. Together with reference TRBV5-4 and TRBJ2-7, the CDR3 gives the full variable domain: ETGVTQSPTHLIKTRGQQVTLRCSSQSGHNTVSWYQQALGQGPQFIFQYYREEENGRGNFPPRFSGLQFPNYSSELNVNALELDDSALYLCASSLGLAGAHEQYFGPGTRLTVT.

This clone occurred a few times. The CDR3 nucleotides read TGTGCCAGCAGTATGGGTCCCACAGATACGCAGTATTTT. Translated: CASSMGPTDTQYF. The chain couples TRBV2 to TRBJ2-3; D unclear. The CDR3 has 13 residues. Trimming left V 5 bases short and J 2 bases short, with 8 bases between. Germline loops: CDR1 SNHLY, CDR2 FYNNEI.

The chain couples TRBV10-3 to TRBJ2-5; D tentatively reads TRBD1 or TRBD2 (5 bases each). Germline CDR1 and CDR2: ENHRY and SYGVKD. CDR3 length: 12 amino acids. Deletions cut 10 bases from V and 3 bases from J, with 12 bases between. The CDR3 sequence is CATGTVEETQYF. The CDR3 nucleotides are TGTGCCACGGGGACCGTGGAAGAGACCCAGTACTTC.

This clone was observed a few times. This chain links TRBV7-9 with TRBJ1-5, with 8 bases lining up with TRBD1. In germline, CDR1 is SEHNR, CDR2 FQNEAQ (reference sequence). This CDR3 has 13 residues. Losses at the gene ends were 10 bases for V and 4 bases for J; bases not matched to a gene: 6. In DNA form, the CDR3 reads TGTGCCACGCAGGGGGCGGGTAATCAGCCCCAGCATTTT. Residues: CATQGAGNQPQHF.

The CDR3 region has the DNA TGTGCCAGCAGCCCTTGGACGGACACTAATGAAAAACTGTTTTTT. Translation gives CASSPWTDTNEKLFF. The chain combines TRBV5-5 with TRBJ1-4; no reliable D call. The V end was cut by 4 bases, the J end by 2 bases, with 12 bases between. The CDR3 totals 15 residues. Germline CDR1 SGHKS, CDR2 YYEKEE (reference sequence).

V and J are TRBV5-4 and TRBJ2-1; D call uncertain. V lost 0 bases and J lost 6, with 13 bases in between. This CDR3 is 15 amino acids long. The germline CDR1 and CDR2 sequences are SGHNT and YYREEE (reference sequence). The chain's CDR3 is CASSLAPTRANEQFF. The CDR3 nucleotides read TGTGCCAGCAGCTTGGCGCCAACCCGGGCCAATGAGCAGTTCTTC.

The V gene is TRBV6-6, the J gene TRBJ1-1; D is unclear. CDR3 length: 15 amino acids. The V end lost 2 bases, the J end lost 5 bases, and 15 bases lay between the germline ends. From germline, CDR1 is MNHNY and CDR2 SVGAGI (reference sequence). The CDR3 DNA sequence: TGTGCCAGCAGTTACCCGGGAAGGGTTCCGACTGAAGCTTTCTTT. It is translated as CASSYPGRVPTEAFF.

This clone was counted a single time. A much more abundant neighbour one base away suggests this may be a read error. The chain couples TRBV5-5 to TRBJ2-7; D unresolved. The CDR3 runs 11 residues. With 0 bases removed from V and 2 bases from J, the gap between germline ends came to 0 bases. CDR1 and CDR2 from the germline V gene are SGHKS and YYEKEE (reference sequence). The DNA for the CDR3 is TGTGCCAGCAGCTTGGCCTACGAGCAGTACTTC. Its translation: CASSLAYEQYF.

This chain links TRBV7-6 with TRBJ1-4; possibly TRBD1 for D (6 bases). The CDR3 has 13 amino acids. Trimming took 0 bases from V and 10 from J, leaving 9 bases between them. Looked up from germline, CDR1 is SGHVS and CDR2 is FNYEAQ. The CDR3 sequence: CASSLATGRKLFF. DNA of the CDR3: TGTGCCAGCAGCTTAGCGACAGGTCGAAAACTGTTTTTT.